A selection of T cell receptor beta chains follows, all from one sample in a study of glioma-infiltrating T cells after dendritic cell vaccination. Generated by immunoSEQ multiplex PCR, the TCRdb table keeps only in-frame clones and is missing some. The sample includes 80,000 to 100,000 clones, 75% to 90% of them seen just once. Here the sequenced sample was blood, taken after dendritic cell vaccination. The source of these receptors is a human donor with glioblastoma. Each CDR3 is given with its conserved first and last residue. Each record gives: CDR3 length, J gene, V gene, D gene, clone size, CDR3 protein, CDR3 DNA. A D gene is named only where the DNA matches it firmly. Size values are once, few and many counts, or a class for expanded clones, and some rows have none.

>16|TRBJ2-2|TRBV9|TRBD1|.
CASSTRTGRNTGELFF
TGTGCCAGCAGCACCCGGACAGGGCGAAATACCGGGGAGCTGTTTTTT
>13|TRBJ2-5|TRBV6-6|.|once
CASALPYQETQYF
TGTGCCAGCGCGTTGCCGTACCAAGAGACCCAGTACTTC
>13|TRBJ1-1|TRBV2|TRBD1|.
CASSVEGAAEAFF
TGTGCCAGCAGTGTGGAGGGGGCGGCTGAAGCTTTCTTT
>13|TRBJ2-3|TRBV28|.|once
CASRGGRPDTQYF
TGTGCCAGCAGGGGGGGGCGCCCAGATACGCAGTATTTT
>13|TRBJ1-2|TRBV18|.|.
CASSPGGNYGYTF
TGTGCCAGCTCACCGGGGGGGAACTATGGCTACACCTTC
>14|TRBJ2-4|TRBV7-9|TRBD2|.
CASSFLAGGDIQYF
TGTGCCAGCAGCTTTCTAGCGGGGGGAGACATTCAGTACTTC
>16|TRBJ2-3|TRBV7-3|TRBD1|.
CASSVNPRTGFDTQYF
TGTGCCAGCAGCGTAAACCCTAGGACAGGGTTCGATACGCAGTATTTT
>13|TRBJ2-5|TRBV28|.|.
CASRETVQETQYF
TGTGCCAGCCGGGAAACAGTTCAAGAGACCCAGTACTTC
>15|TRBJ2-7|TRBV10-3|TRBD1|few
CAISTGQGNTGEQYF
TGTGCCATCAGTACCGGACAGGGCAATACTGGCGAGCAGTACTTC
>14|TRBJ2-1|TRBV11-2|TRBD2|.
CASSLDGGSDEQFF
TGTGCCAGCAGCTTAGACGGGGGGTCTGATGAGCAGTTCTTC
>12|TRBJ1-1|TRBV30|.|.
CAWRTGNTEAFF
TGTGCCTGGAGAACAGGGAACACTGAAGCTTTCTTT
>17|TRBJ1-5|TRBV27|.|.
CASSPYRGAGRNQPQHF
TGTGCCAGCAGTCCGTATCGGGGGGCAGGGAGGAATCAGCCCCAGCATTTT
>14|TRBJ1-4|TRBV7-9|.|.
CASSLGQGHEKLFF
TGTGCCAGCAGCTTAGGGCAGGGCCATGAAAAACTGTTTTTT
>13|TRBJ2-7|TRBV2|TRBD2|.
CASSGRGGGEQYF
TGTGCCAGCAGTGGTCGGGGGGGCGGCGAGCAGTACTTC
>18|TRBJ1-4|TRBV7-3|TRBD1|.
CASRRWDRGSVTNEKLFF
TGTGCCAGCAGACGGTGGGACAGGGGGTCTGTAACTAATGAAAAACTGTTTTTT
>14|TRBJ2-3|TRBV6-1|TRBD2|once
CASSSGGDTDTQYF
TGTGCCAGCAGCAGCGGGGGGGACACAGATACGCAGTATTTT
>16|TRBJ2-1|TRBV7-3|TRBD2|.
CASRKGGTSGSNEQFF
TGTGCCAGCAGAAAAGGCGGGACTAGCGGGAGTAATGAGCAGTTCTTC
>16|TRBJ1-5|TRBV5-1|TRBD1|.
CASSLGGTAYNQPQHF
TGCGCCAGCAGCTTGGGGGGGACAGCTTACAATCAGCCCCAGCATTTT
>14|TRBJ1-4|TRBV30|TRBD1|.
CAWSTGQESEKLFF
TGTGCCTGGTCAACGGGACAGGAATCTGAAAAACTGTTTTTT
>15|TRBJ2-1|TRBV2|TRBD2|.
CASRPGTSGYNEQFF
TGTGCCAGCAGGCCCGGGACTAGCGGTTACAATGAGCAGTTCTTC
>12|TRBJ1-1|TRBV19|.|.
CASEGQSTEAFF
TGTGCCAGTGAAGGACAGAGCACTGAAGCTTTCTTT
>15|TRBJ2-7|TRBV4-1|.|.
CASSQDRKQTYEQYF
TGCGCCAGCAGCCAAGATCGGAAACAGACCTACGAGCAGTACTTC
>12|TRBJ1-3|TRBV29-1|.|.
CSVETAGNTIYF
TGCAGCGTGGAGACAGCTGGAAACACCATATATTTT
>17|TRBJ1-5|TRBV30|TRBD1|few
CAWSVDRVPSRLQPQHF
TGTGCCTGGAGTGTGGACAGGGTGCCTTCTCGTCTTCAGCCCCAGCATTTT
>16|TRBJ1-1|TRBV5-1|TRBD1|.
CASSLADRGMNTEAFF
TGCGCCAGCAGCTTGGCAGACAGGGGGATGAACACTGAAGCTTTCTTT
>13|TRBJ2-7|TRBV29-1|.|once
CSVALAGWDEQYF
TGCAGCGTAGCCTTGGCAGGGTGGGACGAGCAGTACTTC
>15|TRBJ1-1|TRBV19|TRBD1|.
CATLDYGQGNTEAFF
TGTGCCACCCTAGATTACGGACAGGGGAACACTGAAGCTTTCTTT
>14|TRBJ1-2|TRBV5-8|.|.
CASSLGGFNYGYTF
TGTGCCAGCAGCTTGGGAGGGTTTAACTATGGCTACACCTTC
>14|TRBJ1-6|TRBV6-1|.|.
CASSTGFANSPLHF
TGTGCCAGCAGTACAGGGTTTGCTAATTCACCCCTCCACTTT
>15|TRBJ2-3|TRBV2|TRBD1|.
CASSADRARTDTQYF
TGTGCCAGCAGTGCCGACAGGGCGAGGACAGATACGCAGTATTTT
>15|TRBJ2-3|TRBV19|.|.
CASRLTQERADTQYF
TGTGCCAGTAGGTTGACACAGGAAAGGGCCGATACGCAGTATTTT
>15|TRBJ2-1|TRBV5-1|TRBD1|.
CASSLGGQAYNEQFF
TGCGCCAGCAGCTTGGGGGGACAGGCCTACAATGAGCAGTTCTTC
>15|TRBJ2-1|TRBV5-1|.|.
CASSPDGGSYNEQFF
TGCGCCAGCAGCCCGGACGGGGGTAGCTACAATGAGCAGTTCTTC